The sequence of this T cell receptor (beta chain) was determined in a study of blood T cell repertoires in COVID-19. On the study more broadly: Italy, Spain and the United States were the sources of the convalescent and acute COVID-19 samples. PBMCs, B-cell-depleted T cells, or T cells were the source of the cDNA or gDNA that made up the material.

Original processing notes: Quantification of nucleated cells was approximated via reference gene primer amplification. Clones were sequenced by immunoSEQ multiplex PCR, and TCRdb holds only the in-frame ones, with some missing. That table supplies the V and J calls and clone size; D and trimming were determined from the DNA. The table has about 220,000 clones, approximately 80% seen once. Germline CDR1 is SGHDT and CDR2 is YYEEEE. V was pared by 0 bases and J by 12 bases, with 10 bases between. This CDR3 comprises 12 residues. The chain recombines TRBV5-6 with TRBJ2-1; TRBD1 is a possible D gene (6 bases). Sequenced: peripheral blood. The receptor was derived from a woman in her 70s with acute or convalescent COVID-19. CDR3 nucleotides: TGTGCCAGCAGCTTGGACAGGGTACGGCAGTTCTTC. This sequence encodes CASSLDRVRQFF.